One sample yielded the 11 T cell receptor beta chains listed below, sequenced in a study of shared clonotypes between healthy human individuals. CD45RO-negative, CCR7-positively selected cells formed the naive CD8 fraction, excluding terminally differentiated effector memory CD45RA+ cells. Sequencing used immunoSEQ multiplex PCR; TCRdb keeps in-frame clones, though not all of them. The sample includes 1.5 million to 2.5 million clones, approximately 94% of them seen just once. Sequences were obtained from naive CD8+ T cells sorted from blood. These receptors were collected from a man between 18 and 29 years old in good health.

The rearrangement uses TRBV5-4 and TRBJ2-5, with 16 bases lining up with TRBD2. Germline CDR1 is SGHNT and CDR2 is YYREEE (reference sequence). V dropped 3 bases and J dropped 2; count of bases not matched to a gene: 4. The CDR3 has 17 amino acids. CDR3 region: CASSSGLAGGVQETQYF. The CDR3, as DNA: TGTGCCAGCAGCTCGGGACTAGCGGGGGGGGTACAAGAGACCCAGTACTTC.

The count of this clone is one. The CDR3 sequence is CASRRGDSTEAFF. CDR3 nucleotide sequence: TGTGCCAGCAGGCGGGGGGACAGCACTGAAGCTTTCTTT. The rearrangement joins TRBV2 to TRBJ1-1; 7 nucleotides agree with TRBD1. CDR1 is SNHLY and CDR2 is FYNNEI in the germline V gene. V was clipped by 6 bases and J by 4 bases; unmatched bases: 5. The CDR3 contains 13 residues.

As to this clone: Other DNA sequences in the sample encode the same CDR3. The rearrangement uses TRBV28 and TRBJ1-1; 10 bases match TRBD1. Germline-derived CDR1 and CDR2 are MDHEN and SYDVKM. Unmatched junction bases numbered 0, after V lost 4 bases and J lost 4 bases. The CDR3 consists of 13 residues. The CDR3 nucleotides are TGTGCCAGCAGTTGGACAGGGGGCACTGAAGCTTTCTTT. As protein: CASSWTGGTEAFF.

The J gene is TRBJ2-2, the V gene TRBV7-9; D tentatively reads TRBD1 or TRBD2 (5 bases each). Germline V gene lookup returns CDR1 SEHNR and CDR2 FQNEAQ (reference sequence). The CDR3 is 16 residues long. V was pared by 4 bases and J by 4 bases, with 16 bases between. The CDR3 reads CASSSREGRATGELFF. The CDR3, as DNA: TGTGCCAGCAGCTCGCGAGAGGGGCGCGCCACCGGGGAGCTGTTTTTT.

The chain employs TRBV29-1 and TRBJ1-1; D not certain. The CDR3 covers 13 residues. CDR1 and CDR2 (germline): SQVTM, ANQGSEA. Trimming took off 6 bases at V and 1 base at J, with 12 bases between the two ends. CDR3 in DNA: TGCAGCGTGACTGACCCACAGAACACTGAAGCTTTCTTT. Translation: CSVTDPQNTEAFF.

The chain uses TRBV14 and TRBJ1-1, with 8 bases identical to TRBD1. Per the germline V gene, CDR1 is SGHDN and CDR2 is FVKESK. The length of the CDR3 is 15 residues. The V gene end was trimmed by 4 bases and the J gene end by 1 base; junction bases not matched to a gene: 5. The CDR3 here is CASSLQGAANTEAFF. Here the CDR3 DNA reads TGTGCCAGCAGCCTTCAGGGGGCGGCGAACACTGAAGCTTTCTTT.

The chain uses TRBV10-2 and TRBJ2-5; D is unresolved. TRBJ2-7 explains the end of the DNA better; the J call may be wrong. Germline values: CDR1 WSHSY, CDR2 SAAADI. The CDR3 has 12 amino acids. CDR3 nucleotides: TGCGCCAGCAGTGACAGTTCCTACGAGCAGTACTTC. Amino acids: CASSDSSYEQYF.

The chain has TRBV29-1 and TRBJ2-2, with D uncertain. Per germline, CDR1 SQVTM and CDR2 ANQGSEA. The CDR3 length is 13 residues. The V gene lost 6 bases and the J gene lost 6 bases, with 14 bases spanning the gap. CDR3 protein: CSVLKSESGELFF. The CDR3 DNA follows: TGCAGCGTACTCAAGAGTGAGTCCGGGGAGCTGTTTTTT.

The chain has TRBV4-3 and TRBJ1-4; D unresolved. The CDR3 is 14 residues long. V gave up 0 bases and J gave up 8 bases, with 10 bases separating them. CDR1 is LGHNA and CDR2 is YSLEER in the germline V gene. CDR3 region: CASSQDRGWEKLFF. In DNA, the CDR3 is TGCGCCAGCAGCCAAGATCGGGGATGGGAAAAACTGTTTTTT.

The chain carries TRBV4-1 and TRBJ1-1; D is ambiguous. This CDR3 comprises 15 residues. Germline V gene data show CDR1 as MGHRA and CDR2 as YSYEKL. V lost 0 bases and J lost 0, with 8 bases in between. The CDR3 coding sequence is TGCGCCAGCAGCCAAGACCCTCCGATGAACACTGAAGCTTTCTTT. The encoded protein is CASSQDPPMNTEAFF.

The CDR3 DNA is TGTGCCTGGAGTGTAGAAATCAGGGACACTGAAGCTTTCTTT. It yields the protein CAWSVEIRDTEAFF. This chain links TRBV30 with TRBJ1-1; D might be TRBD1 (5 bases). Germline values: CDR1 GTSNPN, CDR2 SVGIG (reference sequence). There are 14 residues in the CDR3. V was trimmed by 0 bases and J by 3 bases, leaving 11 bases between them. The entire variable domain, with the rest obtained from reference TRBV30 and TRBJ1-1, is as follows: SQTIHQWPATLVQPVGSPLSLECTVEGTSNPNLYWYRQAAGRGLQLLFYSVGIGQISSEVPQNLSASRPQDRQFILSSKKLLLSDSGFYLCAWSVEIRDTEAFFGQGTRLTVV.